This record looks at one T cell receptor beta chain sequence and its context. Its antigen is unknown. The record has no base qualities; no much larger clone is one base away. The data belong to a study of T cell responses to AZD1222 COVID-19 vaccine (dated by TCRdb to about 2021). Turning to the overall study: TCR sequencing was performed for roughly 250 trial participants, of whom 207 were given two doses of AZD1222 and around 25 were given two doses of MenACWY control vaccine. Trial participants were enrolled by age into subgroups of 18-55, 56-69 and 70-plus years, and around 140, 26 and 57 TCR-sequenced participants, respectively, were included in these subgroups.

The CDR3 regions of human TCRbeta chains were subjected to immunosequencing. Per the source publication's procedure: Repertoire TCRs were matched against a reference library of SARS-CoV-2-specific TCRs generated with the MIRA antigen-specificity platform. Breadth was defined as the fraction of unique TCRs that were SARS-CoV-2-associated, and depth was defined as the fraction of total T cells that were SARS-CoV-2-associated. Using the MIRA data, each spike-specific TCR was assigned both to the spike region to which the TCR was reactive and to a CD4 or CD8 class. Log10-transformed breadth and depth values were compared by one-way ANOVA with Sidak's multiple comparisons tests. TCRdb took this table from immuneACCESS and kept in-frame rearrangements with V and J called. Such tables lack part of the clones; where checked against another copy, unresolved V genes explain under half of the gap, and the rest is unexplained. That table furnishes V, J and clone size, whereas the DNA furnished D and trimming. For this sample there are 140,000 to 150,000 clones; about nine tenths appear just once. 1.5% to 2% of the sample lies in the top ten.

The junction shows trimming of 4 bases on V and 0 bases on J, plus 10 bases between the germline ends. The CDR3, cysteine through phenylalanine, is 15 amino acids long. The CDR3 DNA has 45 bases and is translated from base 1. The germline V gene (reference sequence) supplies CDR1 LNHDA and CDR2 SQIVND. This specimen's time point label, interpreted: about 28 days (+/-7) after the second vaccine dose. AZD1222 recipients whose second dose came at about 4 weeks and those whose second dose came at about 12 weeks were combined into one group, since spike-specific TCR depth and breadth did not differ between the two schedules. Vaccinee samples were obtained from the UK trials COV001 and COV002, which included a single-blind randomized controlled phase 2/3 trial of AZD1222 (ChAdOx1 nCoV-19) in healthy adults. Trial participant PBMC samples were collected at day 0 and day 28 after the second dose for TCRbeta chain sequencing.

Beyond this particular receptor, the publication reports: Because no samples from the day 14 peak response were available, repertoires could be characterized only after the peak T cell response. The 56-69-year group was small, and its depth increase did not reach significance, likely because of low power. Conclusions about previously exposed vaccinees are limited because only six or seven AZD1222 recipients were SARS-CoV-2 seropositive at baseline. Most participants were white British and females outnumbered males, and the authors suggested that clonal diversity may have been underestimated. A significant rise in spike-specific TCR breadth and depth was observed after two AZD1222 doses relative to day 0 and relative to MenACWY recipients. The whole spike protein was spanned by vaccine-associated CD4 TCRs, and dominant responses were seen in regions 160-218 and 743-854. Epitopes outside the regions mutated in the B.1.351 and B.1.1.7 variants were reportedly recognized by nearly half of the unique spike-specific TCRs.

This material consisted of peripheral blood, taken 28 days after the second AZD1222 dose. Here the chain combines TRBV19 and TRBJ1-5; no confident D gene assignment can be made. The sequence was obtained from an adult who received the AZD1222 COVID-19 vaccine. The DNA reads as follows: TGTGCCAGTAGTACGGGGAGGAATAGCAATCAGCCCCAGCATTTT. Translated, this is CASSTGRNSNQPQHF.